This entry describes one TCR beta chain. Antigen unknown. The data were obtained in a study of shared clonotypes between healthy human individuals. This CDR3 spans 12 amino acids. V was cut by 8 bases and J by 9 bases, with 14 bases left in between. Per the germline V gene, CDR1 is MNHEY and CDR2 is SVGAGI. General study findings and limits: In a handful of donors, approximately 5% of naive CD4 clonotypes appeared in common.

TCRdb's table, derived via immunoSEQ multiplex PCR, lists solely in-frame clones and lacks some. Among 800,000 to 1,200,000 clones listed, about four fifths were seen once. The TCR originated in a man younger than 30 in good health. Some clones in this sample may be carry-over from other donors' samples. This chain joins TRBV6-5 and TRBJ2-1; the D gene could be TRBD1 or TRBD2 (5 bases each). The specimen sequenced was memory CD4+ T cells from PBMCs. The subset is: CD45RA-negative fraction. The DNA for the CDR3 is TGTGCCAGCGTCTCTACGAGGGGTGAGCAGTTCTTC. Residues: CASVSTRGEQFF.